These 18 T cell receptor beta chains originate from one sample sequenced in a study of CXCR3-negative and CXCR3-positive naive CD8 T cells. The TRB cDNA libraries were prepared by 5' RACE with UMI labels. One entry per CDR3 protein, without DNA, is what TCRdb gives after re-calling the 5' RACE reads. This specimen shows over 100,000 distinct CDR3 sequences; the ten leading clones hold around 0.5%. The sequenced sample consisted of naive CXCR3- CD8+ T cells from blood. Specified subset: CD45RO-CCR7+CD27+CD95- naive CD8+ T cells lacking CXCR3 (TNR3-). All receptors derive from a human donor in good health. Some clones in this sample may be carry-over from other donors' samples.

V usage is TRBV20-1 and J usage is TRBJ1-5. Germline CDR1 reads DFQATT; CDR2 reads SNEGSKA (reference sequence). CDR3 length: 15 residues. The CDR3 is CSARDLTRGNQPQHF.

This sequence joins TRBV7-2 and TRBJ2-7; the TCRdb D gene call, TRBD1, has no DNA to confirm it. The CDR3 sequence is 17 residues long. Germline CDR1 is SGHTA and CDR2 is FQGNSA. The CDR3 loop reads CASSLVAWTDFTYEQYF.

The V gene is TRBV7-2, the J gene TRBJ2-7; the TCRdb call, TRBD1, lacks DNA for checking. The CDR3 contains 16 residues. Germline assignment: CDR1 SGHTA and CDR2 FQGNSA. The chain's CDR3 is CASSFPPLGDNYEQYF.

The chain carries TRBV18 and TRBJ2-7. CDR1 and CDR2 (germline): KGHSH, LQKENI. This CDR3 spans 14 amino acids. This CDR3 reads CASSPRDTTYEQYF. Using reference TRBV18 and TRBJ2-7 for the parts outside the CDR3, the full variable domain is NAGVMQNPRHLVRRRGQEARLRCSPMKGHSHVYWYRQLPEEGLKFMVYLQKENIIDESGMPKERFSAEFPKEGPSILRIQQVVRGDSAAYFCASSPRDTTYEQYFGPGTRLTVT.

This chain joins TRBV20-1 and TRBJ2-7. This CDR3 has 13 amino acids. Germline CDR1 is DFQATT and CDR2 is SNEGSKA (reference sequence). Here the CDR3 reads CSARDHRFDEQYF.

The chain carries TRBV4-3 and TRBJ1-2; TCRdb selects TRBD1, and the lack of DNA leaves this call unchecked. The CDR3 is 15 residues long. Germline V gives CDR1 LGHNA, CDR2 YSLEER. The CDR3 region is CASSPRAGTNYGYTF.

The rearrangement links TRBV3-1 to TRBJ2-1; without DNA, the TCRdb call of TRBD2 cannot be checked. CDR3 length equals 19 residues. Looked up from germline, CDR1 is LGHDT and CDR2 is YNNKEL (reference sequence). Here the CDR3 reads CASSQGQGGGAFPYNEQFF.

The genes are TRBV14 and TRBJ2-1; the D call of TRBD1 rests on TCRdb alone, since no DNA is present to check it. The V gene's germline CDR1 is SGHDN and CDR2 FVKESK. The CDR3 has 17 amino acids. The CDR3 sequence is CASSQEFDGGRGNEQFF. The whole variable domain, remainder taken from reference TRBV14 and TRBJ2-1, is EAGVTQFPSHSVIEKGQTVTLRCDPISGHDNLYWYRRVMGKEIKFLLHFVKESKQDESGMPNNRFLAERTGGTYSTLKVQPAELEDSGVYFCASSQEFDGGRGNEQFFGPGTRLTVL.

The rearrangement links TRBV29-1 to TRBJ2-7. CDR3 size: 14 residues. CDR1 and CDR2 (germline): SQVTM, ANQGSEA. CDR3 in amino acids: CSVELDDGSYEQYF.

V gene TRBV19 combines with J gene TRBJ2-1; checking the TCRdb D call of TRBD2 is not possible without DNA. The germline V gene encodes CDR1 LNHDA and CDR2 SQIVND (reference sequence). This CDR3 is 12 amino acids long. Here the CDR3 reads CASIGLVGEQFF. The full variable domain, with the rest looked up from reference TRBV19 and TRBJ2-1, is DGGITQSPKYLFRKEGQNVTLSCEQNLNHDAMYWYRQDPGQGLRLIYYSQIVNDFQKGDIAEGYSVSREKKESFPLTVTSAQKNPTAFYLCASIGLVGEQFFGPGTRLTVL.

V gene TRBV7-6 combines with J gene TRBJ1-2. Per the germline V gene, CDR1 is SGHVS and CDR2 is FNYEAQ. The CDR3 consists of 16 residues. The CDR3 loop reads CASSLDEGGRPYGYTF.

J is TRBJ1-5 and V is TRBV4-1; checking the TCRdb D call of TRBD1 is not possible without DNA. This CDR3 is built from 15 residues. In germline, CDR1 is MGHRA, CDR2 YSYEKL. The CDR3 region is CASSPLEGWDQPQHF.

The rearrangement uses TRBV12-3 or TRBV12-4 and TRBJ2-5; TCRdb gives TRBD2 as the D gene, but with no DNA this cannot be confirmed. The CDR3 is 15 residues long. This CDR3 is CASSFTSGRRETQYF.

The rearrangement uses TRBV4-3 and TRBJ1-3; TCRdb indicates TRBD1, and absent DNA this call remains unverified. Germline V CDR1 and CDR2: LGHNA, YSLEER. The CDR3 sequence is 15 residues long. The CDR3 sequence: CASSQETGGADTIYF.

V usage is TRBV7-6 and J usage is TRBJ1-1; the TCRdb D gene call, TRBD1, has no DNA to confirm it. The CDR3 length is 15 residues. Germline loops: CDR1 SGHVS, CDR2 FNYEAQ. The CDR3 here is CASSSRQGTNTEAFF.

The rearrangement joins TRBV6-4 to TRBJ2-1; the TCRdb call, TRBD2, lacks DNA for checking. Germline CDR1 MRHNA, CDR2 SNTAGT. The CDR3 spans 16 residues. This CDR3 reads CASSDSTSRGHNEQFF.

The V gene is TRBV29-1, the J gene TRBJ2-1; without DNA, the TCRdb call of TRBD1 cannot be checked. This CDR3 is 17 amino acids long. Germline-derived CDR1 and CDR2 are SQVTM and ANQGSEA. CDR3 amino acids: CSVVGRGSYSTYNEQFF.

This CDR3 reads CASSLGDGYGYTF. This chain links TRBV13 with TRBJ1-2. CDR1 is PRHDT, CDR2 FYEKMQ, per germline (reference sequence). The CDR3 contains 13 residues.